These 25 T cell receptor beta chains were all obtained from the same sample, sequenced in a study of blood T cell repertoires in COVID-19. Generated by immunoSEQ multiplex PCR, the TCRdb table keeps only in-frame clones and is missing some. The data show approximately 210,000 clones, about 88% seen once. The specimen was peripheral blood. The receptor source for this set is a woman between 35 and 50 years old who had recovered from COVID-19.

This clone showed up just once. The chain carries TRBV7-2 and TRBJ2-1; a possible D gene is TRBD2 (6 bases). Germline V gene sequence: CDR1 SGHTA, CDR2 FQGNSA. The CDR3 is 18 amino acids. V was clipped by 1 base and J by 5 bases, with 21 bases between them. The CDR3 DNA sequence: TGTGCCAGCAGCTTAGGCGGTTTCGGGGGAAGGGAGCACAATGAGCAGTTCTTC. Encoded protein: CASSLGGFGGREHNEQFF.

This CDR3 reads CASSLASGSVSIGELFF. The CDR3 DNA reads TGTGCCAGCAGCTTGGCTAGCGGGAGTGTTAGTATCGGGGAGCTGTTTTTT. The chain carries TRBV7-6 and TRBJ2-2, with 10 bases fitting TRBD2. CDR1 is SGHVS, CDR2 FNYEAQ, per germline. The CDR3 runs to 17 residues. V lost 3 bases to trimming and J lost 7 bases; unmatched junction nucleotides: 11.

The rearrangement joins TRBV3-1 (or the pseudogene TRBV3-2) to TRBJ2-1; D is perhaps TRBD2 (6 bases). This CDR3 is built from 15 residues. V was cut by 1 base and J by 0 bases, with 7 bases left in between. CDR1 is LGHDT, CDR2 YNNKEL, per germline (reference sequence). CDR3 nucleotides: TGTGCCAGCAGCCAAGGCGGGGCCTCCTACAATGAGCAGTTCTTC. Its protein is CASSQGGASYNEQFF.

Remarks on this clone: With a much larger clone just one base away, this may be a read error. The V gene is TRBV7-9, the J gene TRBJ1-3; 7 bases align to TRBD1. The CDR3 covers 14 residues. The junction had 0 bases not matched to a gene; V was cut back by 3 bases and J by 1 base. CDR1 and CDR2 from the germline V gene are SEHNR and FQNEAQ (reference sequence). This CDR3 reads CASSLTGSGNTIYF. The CDR3 nucleotides read TGTGCCAGCAGCTTGACAGGGTCTGGAAACACCATATATTTT.

The V call is TRBV5-8, the J call TRBJ2-3, with 8 bases fitting TRBD1. Germline V CDR1 and CDR2: SGHTS, YDEGEE. The CDR3 totals 18 residues. V was clipped by 1 base and J by 4 bases; unmatched bases: 14. The CDR3 loop is CASSLFDPGDRHADTQYF. CDR3 nucleotide sequence: TGTGCCAGCAGCTTGTTCGATCCCGGGGACAGGCACGCAGATACGCAGTATTTT.

The sample holds a few counts of this clone. This chain joins TRBV1 and TRBJ2-7; TRBD2, the table's D call, lacks a check against the DNA. TRBV1 constitutes a pseudogene. This CDR3 is 17 amino acids long. CDR3 sequence: CTSSQARVPSEDYEQYF. Here the CDR3 DNA reads TGCACCAGCAGCCAAGCAAGGGTGCCTAGCGAGGACTACGAGCAGTACTTC.

The chain carries TRBV28 and TRBJ2-2; the match to TRBD1 covers 10 bases. V shed 5 bases, J shed 3 bases, and the junction held 6 bases outside the gene matches. CDR3 length equals 16 residues. The germline V gene encodes CDR1 MDHEN and CDR2 SYDVKM. In nucleotides, the CDR3 is TGTGCCAGCAGTATGTTTGGGACAGGGGACACCGGGGAGCTGTTTTTT. It translates to CASSMFGTGDTGELFF.

The chain employs TRBV6-5 and TRBJ2-4; D is perhaps TRBD2 (6 bases). Germline loops: CDR1 MNHEY, CDR2 SVGAGI. Deletions cut 7 bases from V and 10 bases from J, with 20 bases between. The CDR3 consists of 14 residues. CDR3 DNA sequence: TGTGCCAGCATGCCAACGCGGGACGGAAAGATTCAGTACTTC. This codes for CASMPTRDGKIQYF.

The CDR3 sequence is CSVVGVAGGPQNTGELFF. The DNA of the CDR3 is TGCAGCGTTGTGGGGGTAGCGGGAGGGCCTCAGAACACCGGGGAGCTGTTTTTT. The chain couples TRBV29-1 to TRBJ2-2; 11 bases fit TRBD2. The CDR3 sequence is 18 residues long. V was clipped by 4 bases and J by 1 base; unmatched bases: 11. Germline CDR1 and CDR2: SQVTM and ANQGSEA.

The chain has TRBV2 and TRBJ2-3, with D tentatively TRBD2 (5 bases). Germline V lookup: CDR1 SNHLY, CDR2 FYNNEI. This CDR3 spans 13 amino acids. V lost 8 bases and J 2 bases, leaving 11 bases between the germline ends. The CDR3 coding sequence is TGTGCCAGCGAAGGACTGGCCACAGATACGCAGTATTTT. Its protein is CASEGLATDTQYF.

This chain joins TRBV3-1 (or the pseudogene TRBV3-2) and TRBJ2-7, with 8 positions matching TRBD2. Losses at the gene ends were 0 bases for V and 2 bases for J; bases not matched to a gene: 3. CDR1 is LGHDT, CDR2 YNNKEL, per germline (reference sequence). The CDR3 extends over 15 amino acids. CDR3 protein: CASSQETSATYEQYF. For the CDR3, the DNA is TGTGCCAGCAGCCAAGAGACTAGCGCAACCTACGAGCAGTACTTC.

V is TRBV6-4 and J is TRBJ2-1; 8 bases agree with TRBD2. CDR1 is MRHNA, CDR2 SNTAGT, per germline. The CDR3 sequence is 16 residues long. The J segment lost 2 bases and the V segment lost 1 base, leaving 4 bases of the junction unmatched. CDR3 sequence reads: CASSDLAGGPYNEQFF. Written as DNA, the CDR3 is TGTGCCAGCAGTGACTTGGCGGGAGGTCCCTACAATGAGCAGTTCTTC.

The rearrangement links TRBV25-1 to TRBJ2-1; the D is unclear. The CDR3 extends over 15 amino acids. Trimming left V 9 bases short and J 0 bases short, with 15 bases between. The V gene's germline CDR1 is MGHDK and CDR2 SYGVNS. CDR3 in amino acids: CASQDLASSYNEQFF. The CDR3 bases are TGTGCCAGTCAAGATCTGGCTAGCTCCTACAATGAGCAGTTCTTC. Supplemented by reference TRBV25-1 and TRBJ2-1, the full variable domain reads EADIYQTPRYLVIGTGKKITLECSQTMGHDKMYWYQQDPGMELHLIHYSYGVNSTEKGDLSSESTVSRIRTEHFPLTLESARPSHTSQYLCASQDLASSYNEQFFGPGTRLTVL.

The chain has TRBV7-9 and TRBJ2-1; perhaps TRBD1 as D (6 bases). Germline CDR1 reads SEHNR; CDR2 reads FQNEAQ (reference sequence). V dropped 3 bases and J dropped 2 bases, with 8 bases sitting between them. This CDR3 comprises 14 residues. CDR3 amino acids: CASSFGGAYNEQFF. CDR3 DNA sequence: TGTGCCAGCAGCTTTGGGGGCGCCTACAATGAGCAGTTCTTC.

This clone was seen at least ten times. The CDR3 loop reads CASSSAGRGSNTEAFF. In DNA form, the CDR3 reads TGTGCCAGCAGCTCGGCTGGCAGGGGCTCGAACACTGAAGCTTTCTTT. The V and J genes are TRBV11-3 and TRBJ1-1; D is perhaps TRBD1 (6 bases). The germline CDR1 and CDR2 sequences are SGHNT and YENEEA. This CDR3 spans 16 amino acids. V lost 4 bases to trimming and J lost 1 base, with 16 bases between them.

The gene calls are TRBV7-2 and TRBJ2-3; TRBD1 might be the D (6 bases). This CDR3 has 14 residues. Trimming removed 1 base from V and 4 bases from J, with 9 bases in between. Germline CDR1 is SGHTA and CDR2 is FQGNSA. The CDR3 DNA reads as TGTGCCAGCAGCTTAGATACAGGGCCAGATACGCAGTATTTT. As protein: CASSLDTGPDTQYF. The entire variable domain, with the rest obtained from reference TRBV7-2 and TRBJ2-3, is as follows: GAGVSQSPSNKVTEKGKDVELRCDPISGHTALYWYRQSLGQGLEFLIYFQGNSAPDKSGLPSDRFSAERTGGSVSTLTIQRTQQEDSAVYLCASSLDTGPDTQYFGPGTRLTVL.

This chain links TRBV4-1 with TRBJ2-3; tentatively, D is TRBD2 (5 bases). The CDR3 loop spans 16 amino acids. Trimming took off 0 bases at V and 4 bases at J, with 14 bases between the two ends. Germline CDR1 MGHRA, CDR2 YSYEKL. The CDR3 DNA reads as TGCGCCAGCAGCCAAGACTGGGGAGTTCGATCAGATACGCAGTATTTT. Its protein product is CASSQDWGVRSDTQYF.

The chain employs TRBV27 and TRBJ2-1, with 11 positions matching TRBD2. The junction had 16 bases not matched to a gene; V was cut back by 5 bases and J by 7 bases. Germline CDR1 and CDR2: MNHEY and SMNVEV (reference sequence). This CDR3 comprises 18 residues. CDR3 coding DNA: TGTGCCAGCAGTCGAGGGGGCCTAGCGGGAGGAACGAGAAATGAGCAGTTCTTC. It encodes CASSRGGLAGGTRNEQFF.

The V and J genes are TRBV28 and TRBJ1-1; D is ambiguous. The CDR3 has 13 residues. V lost 5 bases and J 6 bases, leaving 13 bases between the germline ends. Germline CDR1 MDHEN, CDR2 SYDVKM. Here the CDR3 DNA reads TGTGCCAGCAGTCCACCTAGATGGCCTGAAGCTTTCTTT. Translating gives CASSPPRWPEAFF. Full variable domain (rest looked up from reference TRBV28 and TRBJ1-1): DVKVTQSSRYLVKRTGEKVFLECVQDMDHENMFWYRQDPGLGLRLIYFSYDVKMKEKGDIPEGYSVSREKKERFSLILESASTNQTSMYLCASSPPRWPEAFFGQGTRLTVV.

The chain uses TRBV2 and TRBJ2-1, with TRBD2 matching over 13 bases. Germline V gives CDR1 SNHLY, CDR2 FYNNEI. V was clipped by 6 bases and J by 4 bases; unmatched bases: 6. This CDR3 comprises 16 residues. In DNA, the CDR3 is TGTGCCAGCAGGGGACTAGCGGGGAGAGGTTACAATGAGCAGTTCTTC. This sequence encodes CASRGLAGRGYNEQFF.

The chain employs TRBV19 and TRBJ2-1; 11 bases agree with TRBD2. V was clipped by 5 bases and J by 7 bases; unmatched bases: 7. The CDR3 contains 15 residues. CDR1 and CDR2 from the germline V gene are LNHDA and SQIVND (reference sequence). CDR3 region: CASSRGTSGLNEQFF. The CDR3 DNA reads as TGTGCCAGTAGTCGCGGGACTAGCGGCCTTAATGAGCAGTTCTTC.

The V and J genes are TRBV19 and TRBJ2-2; D is possibly TRBD1 (5 bases). CDR3 length: 13 amino acids. The germline gives CDR1 LNHDA, CDR2 SQIVND (reference sequence). Trimming left V 6 bases short and J 8 bases short, with 13 bases between. This CDR3 reads CASSPRVPGELFF. CDR3 coding DNA: TGTGCCAGTAGCCCCAGGGTTCCGGGGGAGCTGTTTTTT.

The CDR3 loop reads CASRLLAGENEQFF. The CDR3 region has the DNA TGTGCCAGCAGGTTGTTAGCGGGAGAGAATGAGCAGTTCTTC. The rearrangement joins TRBV11-2 to TRBJ2-1, with 9 bases lining up with TRBD2. Germline-derived CDR1 and CDR2 are SGHAT and FQNNGV. The junction had 7 bases not matched to a gene; V was cut back by 6 bases and J by 7 bases. This CDR3 spans 14 amino acids.

The V call is TRBV28, the J call TRBJ2-7, with 7 nucleotides matching TRBD2. The CDR3 spans 15 residues. CDR1 is MDHEN and CDR2 is SYDVKM in the germline V gene. V trimming: 3 bases; J trimming: 6 bases; junction bases outside the gene matches: 11. The CDR3 DNA reads as TGTGCCAGCAGTTTGCCGTGGCCCAGGGAGGGCGAGCAGTACTTC. It codes for CASSLPWPREGEQYF.

The V and J genes are TRBV27 and TRBJ1-6; TRBD1 matches at 12 bases. V shed 2 bases, J shed 9 bases, and the junction held 8 bases outside the gene matches. CDR3 length: 17 residues. Germline V gene data show CDR1 as MNHEY and CDR2 as SMNVEV (reference sequence). Here the CDR3 reads CASSLRDRGRRGSPLHF. CDR3 DNA: TGTGCCAGCAGTTTAAGGGACAGGGGGCGCCGAGGTTCACCCCTCCACTTT.